One sample yielded the 3 T cell receptor beta chains listed below, sequenced in a study of brain metastases from non-small cell lung cancer (dated by TCRdb to the late 2010s). The library was prepared using the immunoSEQ multiplex PCR assay. TCRdb stores this immuneACCESS table with in-frame sequences only. Part of the clones is absent; in the studies checked, under half of the shortfall reflects unresolved V genes, and no reason is known for the rest. The table for this sample lists over a thousand clones; approximately 85% of them were counted only once. Approximately 8% of the sample is taken by the ten largest. The sequenced sample was tumor-adjacent normal tissue. These receptors were obtained from a donor at least 40 years old with non-small cell lung cancer.

This clone came up once. The V gene is TRBV24-1, the J gene TRBJ1-5; tentatively, D is TRBD1 (5 bases). The V gene's germline CDR1 is KGHDR and CDR2 SFDVKD. This CDR3 comprises 12 residues. Trimming left V 5 bases short and J 6 bases short, with 7 bases between. CDR3 amino acids: CATSAGGQPQHF. Here the CDR3 DNA reads TGTGCCACCAGTGCGGGGGGTCAGCCCCAGCATTTT.

This clone was recorded a few times. This chain links TRBV5-6 with TRBJ1-2; unclear D gene. In germline, CDR1 is SGHDT, CDR2 YYEEEE. Deletions cut 6 bases from V and 1 base from J, with 16 bases between. CDR3 length: 15 amino acids. The DNA of the CDR3 is TGTGCCAGCACCAAAACCACCAGTCTTAACTATGGCTACACCTTC. Protein sequence: CASTKTTSLNYGYTF.

The chain joins TRBV24-1 to TRBJ2-1, with 9 bases aligning to TRBD1. CDR3 length: 15 residues. V lost 5 bases to trimming and J lost 5 bases; unmatched junction nucleotides: 6. Germline V CDR1 and CDR2: KGHDR, SFDVKD. CDR3 residues: CATSAPDRGNNEQFF. The CDR3 bases are TGTGCCACCAGTGCCCCGGACAGGGGAAACAATGAGCAGTTCTTC.